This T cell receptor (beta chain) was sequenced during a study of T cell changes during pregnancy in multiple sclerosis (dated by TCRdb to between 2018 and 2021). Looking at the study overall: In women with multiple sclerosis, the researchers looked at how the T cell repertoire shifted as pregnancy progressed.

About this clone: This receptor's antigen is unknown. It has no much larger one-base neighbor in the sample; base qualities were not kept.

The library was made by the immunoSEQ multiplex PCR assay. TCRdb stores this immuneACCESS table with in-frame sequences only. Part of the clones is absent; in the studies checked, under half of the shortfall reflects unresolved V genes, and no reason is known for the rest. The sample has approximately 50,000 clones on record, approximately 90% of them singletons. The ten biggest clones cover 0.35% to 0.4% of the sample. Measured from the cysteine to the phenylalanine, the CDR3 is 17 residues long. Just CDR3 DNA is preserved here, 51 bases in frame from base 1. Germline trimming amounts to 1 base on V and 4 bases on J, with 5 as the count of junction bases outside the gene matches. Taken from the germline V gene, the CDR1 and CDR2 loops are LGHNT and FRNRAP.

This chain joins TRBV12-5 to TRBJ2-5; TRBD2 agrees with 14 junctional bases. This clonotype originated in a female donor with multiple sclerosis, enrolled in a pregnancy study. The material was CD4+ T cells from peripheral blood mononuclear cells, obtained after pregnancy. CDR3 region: CASGLGLAGGPGETQYF. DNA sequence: TGTGCTAGTGGTTTGGGACTAGCGGGAGGGCCTGGAGAGACCCAGTACTTC.